The entry below gives a single T cell receptor beta chain sequence along with its context. No cognate antigen has been identified for it. The sample holds no much larger clone one base away, and base qualities are not on file. This sample was taken from a study of CD8 T cells in ankylosing spondylitis (dated by TCRdb to the late 2010s). For the wider study: The study profiled T cell receptor beta repertoires in healthy donors and ankylosing spondylitis patients to find disease-linked TCR variants. The full study cohort comprised 25 ankylosing spondylitis patients and some 110 healthy donors. Samples of peripheral blood were taken, and for ankylosing spondylitis patients, synovial fluid was collected as well. Beyond this particular receptor, the publication reports: According to the report, matched synovial fluid samples from ankylosing spondylitis patients were significantly enriched for the disease-linked clones. Blood from ankylosing spondylitis patients appeared to be characterized by a TCR beta motif composed of about eight highly homologous amino acid variants. Some TCR beta motif variants had previously been reported in synovial fluid and blood of reactive arthritis patients, which suggested common disease-initiation mechanisms. In peripheral blood, the disease-linked clones were found at relatively low frequencies and had a CD8+ phenotype.

V loses 1 base of germline sequence and J loses 1 base, and the interval between the two ends is 12 bases. CDR1 and CDR2 were assigned from the germline V gene (reference sequence) as DFQATT and SNEGSKA. Reading from cysteine to phenylalanine, the CDR3 counts 15 amino acids. The kept DNA is CDR3 alone, 45 bases in frame from the first base. The data were produced on an Illumina HiSeq 2500. Quantitative 5'-RACE with molecular barcodes was the method used to prepare the TCR beta libraries. On the study's bioinformatics: A new computational method, built on a probabilistic model of VDJ rearrangement, was used to identify disease-linked TCR variants. Clones were called with MiXCR by TCRdb after fastp trimmed the public reads at Q25, and only in-frame beta chains were retained. Entries are consolidated by CDR3 protein sequence, retaining the most common genes and DNA. None of the V and J calls come from the authors' own analysis; TCRdb made them. Counted in this sample were around 130,000 distinct CDR3 sequences; roughly 8.8% of them appeared once. Approximately 3.4% of the sample is taken by the ten largest.

The V gene is TRBV20-1 and the J gene is TRBJ2-3, with TRBD2 as a weak D call on 5 bases. What was sequenced was blood, either unsorted or a sorted T cell fraction (not recorded which). This TCR was recovered from a male donor with ankylosing spondylitis or in good health (not recorded which). The nucleotide sequence reads as follows: TGCAGTGCTAGAGCGGGGATTCCGGGCACAGATACGCAGTATTTT. Its translation is CSARAGIPGTDTQYF.